This TCR beta chain is from a study of T-cell reconstitution after alpha-beta-depleted transplantation in children. The authors prepared the TCRbeta library with unique molecular identifiers. TCRdb passed the PCR reads through MiXCR, listing each CDR3 protein once. The sample carries about 170,000 distinct CDR3 sequences, roughly 11% recorded once. This clonotype was counted a few times. What it binds is not known. V was shortened by 8 bases and J by 11 bases, with 43 bases between the two germline ends. This CDR3 spans 21 amino acids. Germline CDR1 is ENHRY and CDR2 is SYGVKD. Study results and limitations: TCRbeta diversity was high at day 60 in some patients (a result of surviving recipient T cells and thymic progenitors).

The sequence came from a boy between 2 and 10 years old with acute myeloid leukemia, due to receive a stem cell transplant. The sample was PBMCs, taken before TCRalphabeta/CD19-depleted stem cell transplant. The chain joins TRBV10-3 to TRBJ1-3; TRBD1 is a possible D gene (5 bases). This chain's CDR3 is CAILTPPDGEMGVGSEGSIYF. The CDR3 DNA reads TGTGCCATCTTAACCCCCCCGGACGGCGAAATGGGAGTCGGCTCGGAGGGGTCCATATATTTT.